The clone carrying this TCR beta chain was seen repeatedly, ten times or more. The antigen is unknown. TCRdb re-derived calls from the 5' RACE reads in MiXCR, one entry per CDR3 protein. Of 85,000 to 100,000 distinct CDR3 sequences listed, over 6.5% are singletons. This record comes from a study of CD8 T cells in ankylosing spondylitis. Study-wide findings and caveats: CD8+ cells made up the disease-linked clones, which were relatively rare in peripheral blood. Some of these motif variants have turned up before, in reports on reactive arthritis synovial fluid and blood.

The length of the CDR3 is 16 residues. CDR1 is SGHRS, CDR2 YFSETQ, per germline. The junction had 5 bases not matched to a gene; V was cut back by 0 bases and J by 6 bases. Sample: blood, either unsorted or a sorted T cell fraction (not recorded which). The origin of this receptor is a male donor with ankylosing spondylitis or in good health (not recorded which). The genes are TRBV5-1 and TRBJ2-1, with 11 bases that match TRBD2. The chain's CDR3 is CASSLDRLAGGNEQFF. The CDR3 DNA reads TGCGCCAGCAGCTTGGATCGGCTAGCGGGAGGCAATGAGCAGTTCTTC.